In its sample, the clone carrying this TCR beta chain was seen many times. The CDR3 contains 14 residues. V lost 3 bases and J 6 bases, leaving 12 bases between the germline ends. CDR1 MRHNA and CDR2 SNTAGT come from the germline V gene. These data originate in a study of early T cells in non-severe SARS-CoV-2 infection. TCRdb analysed the 5' RACE reads with MiXCR anew, one entry per CDR3 protein. The sample includes more than 55,000 distinct CDR3 sequences, roughly 4.5% of them seen just once. This chain connects TRBV6-4 to TRBJ2-1, with a possible D match to TRBD2 (5 bases). The sequences come from whole blood, collected at baseline. The source of this sequence is an adult who was a healthcare worker with PCR-confirmed SARS-CoV-2 infection or an uninfected control (not recorded which). The donor label of this sample is uncertain. Written as DNA, the CDR3 is TGTGCCAGCAGTGATGTGGGAGTCTTCAATGAGCAGTTCTTC. Its translation: CASSDVGVFNEQFF.